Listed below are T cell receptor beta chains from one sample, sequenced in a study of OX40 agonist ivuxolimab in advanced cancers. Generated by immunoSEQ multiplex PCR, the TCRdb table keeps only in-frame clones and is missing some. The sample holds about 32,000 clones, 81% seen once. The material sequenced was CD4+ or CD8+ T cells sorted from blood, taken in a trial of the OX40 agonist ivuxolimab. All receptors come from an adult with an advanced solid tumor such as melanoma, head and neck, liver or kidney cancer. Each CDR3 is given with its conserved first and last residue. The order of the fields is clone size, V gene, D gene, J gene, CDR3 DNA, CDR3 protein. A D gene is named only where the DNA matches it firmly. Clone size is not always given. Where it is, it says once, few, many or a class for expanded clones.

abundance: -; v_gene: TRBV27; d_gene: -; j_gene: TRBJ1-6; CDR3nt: TGTGCCAGCAGTCCTAATTCACCCCTCCACTTT; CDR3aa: CASSPNSPLHF
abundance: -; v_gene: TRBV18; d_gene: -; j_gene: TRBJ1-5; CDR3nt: TGTGCCAGCTCACCGATGGACGGTCAGCCCCAGCATTTT; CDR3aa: CASSPMDGQPQHF
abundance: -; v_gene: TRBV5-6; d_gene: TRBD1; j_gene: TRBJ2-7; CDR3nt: TGTGCCAGCAGCCCGACAGGGAATTTTCAGCAATCCTACGAGCAGTACTTC; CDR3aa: CASSPTGNFQQSYEQYF
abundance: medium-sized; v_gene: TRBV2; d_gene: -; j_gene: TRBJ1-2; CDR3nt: TGTGCCAGCAGTGAAGACGGGGTGTGGGGCTACACCTTC; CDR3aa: CASSEDGVWGYTF
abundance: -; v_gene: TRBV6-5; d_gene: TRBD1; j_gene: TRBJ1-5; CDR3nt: TGTGCCAGCAGTTACGGGACAGCTTACAATCAGCCCCAGCATTTT; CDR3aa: CASSYGTAYNQPQHF
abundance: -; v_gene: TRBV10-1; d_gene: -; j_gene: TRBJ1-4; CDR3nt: TGCGCCAGCAACCCACAGGGAAGTCGGGAAAAACTGTTTTTT; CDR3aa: CASNPQGSREKLFF
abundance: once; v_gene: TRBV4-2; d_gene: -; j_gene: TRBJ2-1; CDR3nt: TGTGCCAGCAGCCAAGATCTCGGGGACAATGAGCAGTTCTTC; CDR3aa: CASSQDLGDNEQFF
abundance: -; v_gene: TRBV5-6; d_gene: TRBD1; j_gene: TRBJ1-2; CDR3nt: TGTGCCAGCAGCTTGGTGGACAGGGAAAACTATGGCTACACCTTC; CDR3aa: CASSLVDRENYGYTF
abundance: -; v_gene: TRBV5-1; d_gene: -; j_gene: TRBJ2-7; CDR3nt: TGCGCCAGCAAGCCCCGGACAGCCTACTACGAGCAGTACTTC; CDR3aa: CASKPRTAYYEQYF
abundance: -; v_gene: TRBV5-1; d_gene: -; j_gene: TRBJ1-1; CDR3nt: TGCGCCAGCAGCCCCCGGACGGGAGGGGGAATGGAAGCTTTCTTT; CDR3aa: CASSPRTGGGMEAFF
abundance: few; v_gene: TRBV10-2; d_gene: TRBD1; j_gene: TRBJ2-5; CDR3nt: TGCGCCAGCAGTGAGAGTGGACAGGGTGTAGAGACCCAGTACTTC; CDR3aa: CASSESGQGVETQYF
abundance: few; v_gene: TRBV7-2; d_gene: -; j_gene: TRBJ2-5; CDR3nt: TGTGCCAGCAGCTTAAGTCAACAAGAGACCCAGTACTTC; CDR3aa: CASSLSQQETQYF
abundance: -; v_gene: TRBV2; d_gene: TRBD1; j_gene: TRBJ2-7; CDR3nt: TGTGCCAGCAGTGGCGGGACAGGGGACGAGCAGTACTTC; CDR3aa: CASSGGTGDEQYF
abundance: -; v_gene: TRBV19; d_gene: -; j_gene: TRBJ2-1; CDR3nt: TGTGCCAGTAAACCCACAGGGTTCTCCTACAATGAGCAGTTCTTC; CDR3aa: CASKPTGFSYNEQFF
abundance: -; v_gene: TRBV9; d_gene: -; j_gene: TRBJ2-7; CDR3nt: TGTGCCAGCAGCGTAGATCCAGGGGACTACGAGCAGTACTTC; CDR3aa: CASSVDPGDYEQYF
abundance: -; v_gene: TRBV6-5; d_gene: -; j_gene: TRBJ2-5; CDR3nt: TGTGCCAGCAGTTACTGGCAGGAAAAAGAGACCCAGTACTTC; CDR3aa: CASSYWQEKETQYF
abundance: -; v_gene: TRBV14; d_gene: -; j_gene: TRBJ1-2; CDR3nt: TGTGCCAGCAGCCAAGATAAACAGCCCATCTATGGCTACACCTTC; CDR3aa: CASSQDKQPIYGYTF
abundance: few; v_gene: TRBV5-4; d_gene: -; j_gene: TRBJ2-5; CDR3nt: TGTGCCAGCAGCTTGGAAGGTTACGGAGAGACCCAGTACTTC; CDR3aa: CASSLEGYGETQYF
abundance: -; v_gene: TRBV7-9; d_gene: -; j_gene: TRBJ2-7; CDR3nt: TGTGCCAGCAGCTCGACGGTCTACGAGCAGTACTTC; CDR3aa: CASSSTVYEQYF
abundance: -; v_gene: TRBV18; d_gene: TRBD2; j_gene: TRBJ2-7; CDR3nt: TGTGCCAGCTCACCGGAGCGGGGGGCCTACGAGCAGTACTTC; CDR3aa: CASSPERGAYEQYF
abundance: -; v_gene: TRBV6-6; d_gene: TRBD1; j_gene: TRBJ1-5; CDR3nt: TGTGCCAGCAGTACCGACAGGGTTGGCAATCAGCCCCAGCATTTT; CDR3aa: CASSTDRVGNQPQHF